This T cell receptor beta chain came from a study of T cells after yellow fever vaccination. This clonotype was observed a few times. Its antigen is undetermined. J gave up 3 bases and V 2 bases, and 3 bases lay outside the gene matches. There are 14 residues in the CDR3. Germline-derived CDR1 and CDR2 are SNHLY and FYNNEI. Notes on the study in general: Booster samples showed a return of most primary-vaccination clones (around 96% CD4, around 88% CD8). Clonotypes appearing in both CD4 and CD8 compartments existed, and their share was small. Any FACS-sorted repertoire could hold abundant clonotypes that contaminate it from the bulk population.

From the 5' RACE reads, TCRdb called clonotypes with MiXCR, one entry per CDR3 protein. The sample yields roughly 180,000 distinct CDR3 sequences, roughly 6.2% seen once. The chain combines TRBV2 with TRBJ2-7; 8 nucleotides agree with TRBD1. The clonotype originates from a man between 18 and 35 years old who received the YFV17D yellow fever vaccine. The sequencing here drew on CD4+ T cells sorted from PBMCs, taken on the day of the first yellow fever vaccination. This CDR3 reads CASSEQGADYEQYF. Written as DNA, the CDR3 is TGTGCCAGCAGTGAACAGGGGGCGGACTACGAGCAGTACTTC.